The TCR beta chain described here comes from a study of identical twins (dated by TCRdb to 2015 to 2016). About the study as a whole: TCR alpha and beta repertoires from monozygotic twins, unrelated adults of various ages and cord blood were deep-sequenced to test whether fetal clonotypes persist. Replicate twin experiments were performed at different times using different library preparation protocols to rule out contamination.

Only healthy Caucasian donors were included. The twin cohort comprised three pairs of female monozygotic twins, all aged roughly 18 to 30 years. Miltenyi CD45RO+ enrichment and human naive T-cell isolation kits were used to isolate memory (CD45RO+) and naive T cells from PBMC. The junction shows trimming of 4 bases on V and 8 bases on J, and the gene matches do not reach 10 bases of it. CDR1 is given as DFQATT and CDR2 as SNEGSKA, both from the germline V gene (reference sequence). Spanning cysteine to phenylalanine, the CDR3 consists of 15 amino acids. Of the read, only the CDR3 DNA is kept; its 45 bases are in frame from base 1. This clonotype came up a few times. The antigen this receptor binds is unknown. No base qualities exist here, and no much larger clone lies one base off it. The library was built by means of 5' RACE. Instrument on record: Illumina HiSeq 2000. A universal primer binding site was introduced by template switching, and a unique molecular identifier was present in the final cDNA, enabling accurate counting of TCR cDNA molecules. Specific primers in the conserved constant-segment region were used to synthesize first-strand cDNA for TCR alpha and beta chains. To control for contamination, every cDNA library was double barcoded, receiving both a SMART-Mk sample barcode and Illumina barcodes. TruSeq adapter sequences and Illumina sample barcodes were added in two successive PCR steps. Sequencing of the TCR alpha and beta cDNA libraries was done on the Illumina HiSeq platform using custom primers. For the original study's pipeline: Raw reads were processed with MiGEC to extract unique molecular identifiers, and MiXCR was used to determine CDR3 positions. For each individual, recombination models were inferred using an EM algorithm with the repgenHMM and IGoR tools. Shared clonotype analysis was performed with the tcR package in R, normalizing sharing by the product of cloneset sizes. Out-of-frame nonproductive sequences were analyzed to study raw recombination free of thymic and clonal selection effects. Through fastp at Q25 and MiXCR, TCRdb rebuilt clones from the public reads, retaining in-frame beta chains. Rows with one shared CDR3 protein collapse into an entry with the most common genes and DNA. The V and J calls were determined by TCRdb, not by the authors. The table for this sample lists under 250,000 distinct CDR3 sequences; roughly 13% of them were counted only once. Roughly 3.7% of the sample is held by the ten biggest clonotypes.

The study at large found these results: Abundant cord blood beta clonotypes had fewer insertions, young adult naive repertoires showed a similar but weaker trend, and memory repertoires showed no such trend. Compared with coincidental sharing between unrelated individuals, an excess of low generation-probability sequences was observed among out-of-frame TCR alpha sequences shared between twins. In monozygotic twins, out-of-frame TCR alpha sharing was systematically underestimated by recombination models, although the models agreed with sharing between unrelated individuals. Zero-insertion analyses could be partly confounded by invariant T cells such as MAIT and iNKT, although diverse VJ usage argued against such confounding for most clonotypes. In beta out-of-frame sequences, excess twin sharing was weaker, because having fewer shared sequences lowered the signal-to-noise ratio. Conclusions relied on cross-sectional statistical analysis, since the same donors could not be followed over many years.

The same specimen was also included in a second study, on yellow fever vaccine responses in identical twins. According to the second study: According to the authors, in identical twins the way T cells responded to vaccination appeared partly convergent and partly personalized. Focusing on identical twins, the study followed the T cell clones that responded to the vaccine, and did so with precision.

The rearrangement combines TRBV20-1 with TRBJ2-1; 11 central bases correspond to TRBD2. The specimen sequenced was memory (CD45RO+) T cells sorted from blood. What the cell subset or site label conveys for this sample: CD45RO+ enriched T cells. The sequence was collected from a woman aged 18 to 35 in good health. DNA sequence: TGCAGTGCTAACCCACTAGCGGGAGTAGTCTATGAGCAGTTCTTC. This encodes CSANPLAGVVYEQFF.